One sample yielded the 15 T cell receptor beta chains listed below, sequenced in a study of blood T cell repertoires in COVID-19. TCRdb keeps only in-frame clones here, not all; method: immunoSEQ multiplex PCR. Altogether tens of thousands of clones are present, approximately 88% being singletons, with the ten largest covering roughly 10%. Specimen: peripheral blood. These receptors were obtained from a woman aged 70-85 years with acute or convalescent COVID-19.

The J gene is TRBJ2-3, the V gene TRBV11-3; perhaps TRBD2 as D (5 bases). The length of the CDR3 is 13 residues. V dropped 11 bases and J dropped 3 bases, with 15 bases sitting between them. Per germline, CDR1 SGHNT and CDR2 YENEEA. For the CDR3, the DNA is TGTGCCGGACTGACTATATCAACAGATACGCAGTATTTT. This encodes CAGLTISTDTQYF.

V is TRBV30 and J is TRBJ1-1; the match to TRBD1 covers 8 bases. The CDR3 covers 13 residues. J lost 4 bases, V lost 0 bases, and 1 base had no gene match. CDR1 is GTSNPN and CDR2 is SVGIG in the germline V gene (reference sequence). The CDR3 sequence: CAWSVQGATEAFF. CDR3 sequence (DNA): TGTGCCTGGAGTGTTCAGGGGGCCACTGAAGCTTTCTTT.

The V call is TRBV11-3, the J call TRBJ2-7, with a possible D match to TRBD1 (5 bases). Germline V lookup: CDR1 SGHNT, CDR2 YENEEA. The ends were cut back, 5 bases at V and 2 bases at J, with 7 bases in the middle. The CDR3 has 12 amino acids. This CDR3 is CASSPRAYEQYV. In DNA form, the CDR3 reads TGTGCCAGCAGCCCCAGGGCCTACGAGCAGTACGTC.

There are a few counts of this clone. The chain uses TRBV10-1 and TRBJ2-7, with 7 bases aligning to TRBD1. The CDR3 totals 16 residues. Per the germline V gene, CDR1 is WNHNN and CDR2 is SYGVQD (reference sequence). V lost 5 bases, J lost 2 bases, and 12 bases stayed unmatched. CDR3 DNA: TGCGCCAGCAGTCTACTTACCGGGACAGTTACCTACGAGCAGTACGTC. Its translation: CASSLLTGTVTYEQYV.

The chain is built from TRBV4-3 and TRBJ2-1, with TRBD2 identical over 8 bases. With 1 base clipped from V and 4 bases from J, the junction kept 6 bases outside the gene matches. Germline V gene lookup returns CDR1 LGHNA and CDR2 YSLEER. The CDR3 spans 16 residues. The CDR3 region has the DNA TGCGCCAGCAGCCAAGGACTAGCGCCTATGTACAATGAGCAGTTCTTC. It encodes CASSQGLAPMYNEQFF.

The rearrangement links TRBV5-1 to TRBJ1-1; a weak D match, TRBD1 (5 bases). V lost 3 bases and J 1 base, leaving 10 bases between the germline ends. Germline values: CDR1 SGHRS, CDR2 YFSETQ. CDR3 length: 14 residues. The CDR3 sequence: CASSWGTGNTEAFF. In DNA form, the CDR3 reads TGCGCCAGCAGCTGGGGAACAGGGAACACTGAAGCTTTCTTT.

V is TRBV2 and J is TRBJ1-3; D ambiguous. Germline V gene sequence: CDR1 SNHLY, CDR2 FYNNEI. CDR3 length equals 15 residues. Trimming cost V 2 bases and J 1 base, with 9 bases left between them. The CDR3 here is CASSEPTGSGNTIYF. CDR3 DNA: TGTGCCAGCAGTGAACCTACCGGGTCTGGAAACACCATATATTTT.

The chain combines TRBV19 with TRBJ2-2, with D unclear. V gave up 1 base and J gave up 6 bases, with 12 bases separating them. This CDR3 spans 15 amino acids. From germline, CDR1 is LNHDA and CDR2 SQIVND (reference sequence). The chain's CDR3 is CASSIVSTRSGELFF. The CDR3 DNA reads TGTGCCAGTAGTATAGTAAGCACCCGCTCCGGGGAGCTGTTTTTT.

The rearrangement uses TRBV7-2 and TRBJ2-7; 7 bases line up with TRBD2. Germline values: CDR1 SGHTA, CDR2 FQGNSA. This CDR3 region has 14 residues. V was pared by 1 base and J by 3 bases, with 3 bases of the junction left unmatched. The DNA of the CDR3 is TGTGCCAGCAGCTTAGGCGGGAGTCTCTACGAGCAGTACGTC. The encoded protein is CASSLGGSLYEQYV.

V usage is TRBV12-3 or TRBV12-4 and J usage is TRBJ1-1; D remains ambiguous. V was pared by 3 bases and J by 4 bases, with 9 bases between. The CDR3 has 13 residues. The CDR3 DNA reads as TGTGCCAGCAGTTTGACCGGGAGCACTGAAGCTTTCTTT. This translates into CASSLTGSTEAFF.

The chain is built from TRBV6-6 and TRBJ1-6, with 7 bases lining up with TRBD1. This CDR3 comprises 15 residues. J gave up 2 bases and V 2 bases, and 0 bases lay outside the gene matches. Germline V gives CDR1 MNHNY, CDR2 SVGAGI (reference sequence). DNA for the CDR3: TGTGCCAGCAGTTACGGGACAGCCTATAATTCACCCCTCCACTTT. Amino acids: CASSYGTAYNSPLHF.

V and J are TRBV27 and TRBJ2-3; no clear D. Germline CDR1 and CDR2: MNHEY and SMNVEV (reference sequence). Trimming left V 4 bases short and J 2 bases short, with 7 bases between. The CDR3 is made up of 13 amino acids. The CDR3 region has the DNA TGTGCCAGCAGTTCAACTTTCACAGATACGCAGTATTTT. Translated: CASSSTFTDTQYF.

The J gene is TRBJ2-3, the V gene TRBV11-3, with D possibly being TRBD2 (5 bases). Germline CDR1 and CDR2: SGHNT and YENEEA. The length of the CDR3 is 16 residues. V lost 5 bases to trimming and J lost 2 bases, with 17 bases between them. This chain's CDR3 is CASSPHRGPDTDTQYF. In DNA, the CDR3 is TGTGCCAGCAGCCCCCATCGAGGGCCCGACACAGATACGCAGTATTTT.

The CDR3 protein is CASSDQGIGYTF. CDR3 DNA: TGTGCCAGCAGCGACCAGGGGATCGGCTACACCTTC. This chain connects TRBV9 to TRBJ1-2, with D perhaps TRBD1 (6 bases). Deletions cut 3 bases from V and 8 bases from J, with 11 bases between. The germline V gene has CDR1 SGDLS and CDR2 YYNGEE. The CDR3 is 12 residues long.

The DNA of the CDR3 is TGTGCCAGCTGGGCGGGGGAATTCGGCGGCTACACCTTC. It encodes CASWAGEFGGYTF. This chain uses TRBV6-5 with TRBJ1-2; possible D gene TRBD1, 5 bases. The CDR3 runs to 13 residues. V was shortened by 8 bases and J by 8 bases, with 18 bases between the two germline ends. Germline lookup yields CDR1 MNHEY and CDR2 SVGAGI.